Sequencing of this T cell receptor (beta chain) was carried out in a study of cytomegalovirus exposure and HLA in healthy donors. The study ran its PCR with 60 Vbeta and 13 Jbeta primers. Here immunoSEQ multiplex PCR was the method, and the copy in TCRdb shows in-frame clones only, minus some. Of fewer than 200,000 clones listed, about four fifths are singletons. Worth noting for this clone: What it recognizes is unknown.

Broader study findings: The investigators catalogued 150 to 200 TCR beta chains as cytomegalovirus-associated. As confirmed in vitro, a few CMV-associated chains were specific for CMV antigens.

Sequencing was done on a sample of PBMCs. The sequence derives from a young man in good health and CMV-seronegative.

This CDR3 reads CASSPRGDRLGATEAFF. CDR3 DNA: TGTGCCAGCAGCCCAAGGGGGGACAGGTTGGGAGCGACTGAAGCTTTCTTT. The chain carries TRBV7-8 and TRBJ1-1, with 8 positions matching TRBD1. Germline CDR1 and CDR2: SGHVS and FQNEAQ. This CDR3 has 17 residues. V trimming: 5 bases; J trimming: 5 bases; junction bases outside the gene matches: 16.